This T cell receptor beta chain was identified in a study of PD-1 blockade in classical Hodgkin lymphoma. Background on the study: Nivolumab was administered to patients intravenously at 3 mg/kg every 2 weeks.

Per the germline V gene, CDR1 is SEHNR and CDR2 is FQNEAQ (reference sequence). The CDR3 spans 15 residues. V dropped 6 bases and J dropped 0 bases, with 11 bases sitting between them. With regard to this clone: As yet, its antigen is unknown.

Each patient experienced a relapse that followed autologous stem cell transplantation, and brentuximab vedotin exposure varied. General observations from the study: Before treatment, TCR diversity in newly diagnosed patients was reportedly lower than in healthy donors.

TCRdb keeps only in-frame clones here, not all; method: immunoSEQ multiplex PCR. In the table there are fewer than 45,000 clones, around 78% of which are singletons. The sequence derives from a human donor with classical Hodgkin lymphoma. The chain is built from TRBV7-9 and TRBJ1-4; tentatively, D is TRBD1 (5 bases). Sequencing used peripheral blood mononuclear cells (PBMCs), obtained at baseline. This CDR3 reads CASSTGLATNEKLFF. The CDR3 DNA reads TGTGCCAGCAGTACAGGACTCGCAACTAATGAAAAACTGTTTTTT.